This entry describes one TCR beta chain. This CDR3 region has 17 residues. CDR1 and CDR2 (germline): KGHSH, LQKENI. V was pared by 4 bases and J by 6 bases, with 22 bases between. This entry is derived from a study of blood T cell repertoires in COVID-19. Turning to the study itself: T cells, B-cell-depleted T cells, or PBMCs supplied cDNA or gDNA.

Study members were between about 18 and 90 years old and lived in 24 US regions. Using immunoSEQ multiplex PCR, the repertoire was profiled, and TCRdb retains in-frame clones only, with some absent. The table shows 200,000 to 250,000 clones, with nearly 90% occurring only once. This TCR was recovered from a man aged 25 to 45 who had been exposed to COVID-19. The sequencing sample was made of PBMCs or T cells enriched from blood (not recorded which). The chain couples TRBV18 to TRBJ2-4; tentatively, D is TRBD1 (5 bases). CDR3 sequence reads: CASSRPSVDRGINIQYF. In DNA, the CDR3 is TGTGCCAGCTCACGCCCTTCGGTCGACAGAGGCATAAACATTCAGTACTTC.